This T cell receptor beta chain was identified during a study of shared clonotypes between healthy human individuals. Points on this clone: What it recognizes is unknown. Other DNA sequences from this sample encode an identical CDR3 as well.

Notes on the study in general: Naive subsets, compared against memory subsets, generally had larger estimated richness values.

The V and J ends lost 2 bases and 1 base respectively, with 9 bases between them. In germline, CDR1 is SGHRS, CDR2 YFSETQ. This CDR3 is built from 15 residues. Using immunoSEQ multiplex PCR, the repertoire was profiled, and TCRdb retains in-frame clones only, with some absent. The data contain roughly 2.6 million clones, approximately 94% of them singletons. Sequenced sample: naive CD4+ T cells sorted from blood. Stated subset: CD45RA+ positively selected. The chain uses TRBV5-1 and TRBJ2-2, with D maybe TRBD1 (6 bases). The receptor's source is a man aged 18 to 29 in good health. CDR3: CASSLTGMNTGELFF. Written as DNA, the CDR3 is TGCGCCAGCAGCTTAACAGGGATGAACACCGGGGAGCTGTTTTTT.